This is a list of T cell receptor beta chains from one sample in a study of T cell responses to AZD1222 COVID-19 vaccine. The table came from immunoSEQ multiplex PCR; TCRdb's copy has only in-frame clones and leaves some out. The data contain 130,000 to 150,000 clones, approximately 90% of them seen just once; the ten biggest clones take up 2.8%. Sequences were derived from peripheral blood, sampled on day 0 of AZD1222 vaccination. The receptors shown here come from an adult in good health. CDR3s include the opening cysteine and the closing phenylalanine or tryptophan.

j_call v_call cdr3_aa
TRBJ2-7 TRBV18 CASSLGHSYEQYF
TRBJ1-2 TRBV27 CASSLGTGVGYTF
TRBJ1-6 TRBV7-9 CASSFPDGRAPLHF
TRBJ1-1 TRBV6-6 CASWGGLAFF
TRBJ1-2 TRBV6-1 CASSDNRQGKGYTF
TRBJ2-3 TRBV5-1 CASSLPTRGRTDTQYF
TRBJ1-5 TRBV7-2 CASSAPGQTRGTDQPQHF
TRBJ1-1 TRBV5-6 CASSLSGTEAFF
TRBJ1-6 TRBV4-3 CASSQDGRLTPLHF
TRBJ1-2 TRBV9 CASSAPGTGLINYGYTF
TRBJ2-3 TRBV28 CASTPPRGTQYF
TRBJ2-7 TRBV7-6 CASSPRAGDSPYF
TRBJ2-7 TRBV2 CATAMIAYEQYF
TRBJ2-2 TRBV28 CASRSGGNTGELFF
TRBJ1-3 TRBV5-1 CASSLGPGQSGNTIYF
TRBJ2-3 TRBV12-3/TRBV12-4 CASSHSHIDTQYF
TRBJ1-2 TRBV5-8 CASSLDIQSNGYTF
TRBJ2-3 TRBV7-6 CASSQTPGLVTDTQYF
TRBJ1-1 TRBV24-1 CATSQTGRNTEAFF
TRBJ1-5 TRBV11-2 CASSLGSSQPQHF
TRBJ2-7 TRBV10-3 CAIKFTGGDNEQYF
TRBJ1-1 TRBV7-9 CASSLASEAFF
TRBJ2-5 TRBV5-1 CASSLDTSGAGETQYF
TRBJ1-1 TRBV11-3 CASSPESGQGFIEAFF
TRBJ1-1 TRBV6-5 CASSRLTENTEAFF
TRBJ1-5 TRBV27 CASRSVAGSNQPQHF
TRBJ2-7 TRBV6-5 CASSYSGLTYEQYF
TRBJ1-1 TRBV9 CASSPRTGPSTEAFF
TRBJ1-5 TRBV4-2 CASSQSGREGQPQHF
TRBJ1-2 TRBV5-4 CASSLLDGTGLYGYTF
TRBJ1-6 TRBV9 CASSVGSTNSPLHF
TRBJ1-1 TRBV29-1 CSVGGGWAMNTEAFF
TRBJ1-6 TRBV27 CASSAYRQGANSPLHF
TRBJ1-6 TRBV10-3 CAIRTGRFGNSPLHF
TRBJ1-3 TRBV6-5 CASMGGEVGNTIYF
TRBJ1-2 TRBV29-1 CSVGYAGYGYTF
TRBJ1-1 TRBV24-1 CATSDSGSGGTEAFF
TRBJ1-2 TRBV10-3 CAISESGGPGYTF
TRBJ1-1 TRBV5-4 CASSLGTGVTEAFF
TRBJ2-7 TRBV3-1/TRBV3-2 CASSRAQTYEQYF
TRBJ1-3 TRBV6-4 CASSDSTDKTGVPNYSGNTIYF
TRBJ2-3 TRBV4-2 CASSQVKGFTDTQYF
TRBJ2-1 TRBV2 CASSEQLAYNEQFF
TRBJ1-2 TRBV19 CASISPLRKYGYTF
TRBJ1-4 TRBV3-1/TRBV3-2 CASSPTRSEKLFF
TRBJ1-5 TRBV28 CASSLGQGFRQPQHF
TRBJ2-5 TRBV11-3 CASSAGGRKTQYF
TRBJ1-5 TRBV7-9 CASSLEGHSNQPQHF
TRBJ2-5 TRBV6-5 CASSYGPAGVQETQYF
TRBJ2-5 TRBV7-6 CASSKLMTGAETQYF
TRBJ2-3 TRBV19 CASSIWLAGVAGTQYF
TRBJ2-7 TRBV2 CASRMTGGSYEQYF